This T cell receptor beta chain was documented in a study of cytomegalovirus exposure and HLA in healthy donors. Findings of the study overall: Using the classifier, cytomegalovirus status was reportedly diagnosed with high specificity and sensitivity. Cytomegalovirus association was listed for approximately 150 TCR beta chains. In a later analysis, a genetic analysis reported fewer productive-TCR N-insertions in an Asian-associated ancestry cluster than the cohort average.

In the case of this clone: Its antigen is as yet unknown.

Germline loops: CDR1 MNHNS, CDR2 SASEGT. Germline trimming cut 7 bases from V and 8 bases from J; bases unmatched to any gene: 7. The CDR3 totals 12 residues. Primers for the PCR totalled 60 Vbeta and 13 Jbeta. Libraries were prepared by immunoSEQ multiplex PCR; TCRdb keeps only in-frame clonotypes and omits some of them. Among 55,000 to 65,000 clones, about 85% were seen once, and the ten largest hold approximately 12%. Sequencing was done on a sample of PBMCs. The rearrangement joins TRBV6-1 to TRBJ1-1; 7 bases line up with TRBD1. The receptor was derived from a female donor in good health and CMV-seronegative. The CDR3 nucleotides read TGTGCCAGCACAGAGGGGGCAAGAGAAGCTTTCTTT. This codes for CASTEGAREAFF.